These 21 T cell receptor beta chains originate from one sample sequenced in a study of T-cell memory formation after mild COVID-19. TCRdb passed the 5' RACE reads through MiXCR, listing each CDR3 protein once. The table shows 200,000 to 300,000 distinct CDR3 sequences, with around 15% occurring only once. Input material: PBMCs or a T cell subset sorted from them (not recorded which). These receptors came from a man aged 18 to 35 who had mild COVID-19 (a few samples of this study predate the infection). Cell type and time point are not known.

This sequence joins TRBV12-3 or TRBV12-4 and TRBJ2-3; D uncertain. CDR3 length: 12 amino acids. Between the trimmed V and J ends, which lost 3 bases and 7 bases, there was a span of 8 bases. CDR3 amino acids: CASSLVPYTQYF. The DNA of the CDR3 is TGTGCCAGCAGTTTGGTCCCCTATACGCAGTATTTT.

This clonotype was observed many times. The genes are TRBV9 and TRBJ2-5; 7 nucleotides agree with TRBD2. Germline-derived CDR1 and CDR2 are SGDLS and YYNGEE. V shed 5 bases, J shed 1 base, and the junction held 5 bases outside the gene matches. The CDR3 has 14 residues. The CDR3 protein is CASSISSGQETQYF. For the CDR3, the DNA is TGTGCCAGCAGTATCTCTAGCGGCCAAGAGACCCAGTACTTC.

This clonotype appeared a few times. The genes are TRBV6-6 and TRBJ2-3; D not certain. The V and J ends lost 8 bases and 7 bases respectively, with 22 bases between them. Germline loops: CDR1 MNHNY, CDR2 SVGAGI (reference sequence). This CDR3 region has 15 residues. CDR3 DNA: TGTGCCAGCTCCTACCGTGGGCGTACGAGCTATACGCAGTATTTT. This codes for CASSYRGRTSYTQYF.

This clonotype came up a few times. The gene calls are TRBV6-1 and TRBJ1-5, with D perhaps TRBD1 (5 bases). Germline CDR1 and CDR2: MNHNS and SASEGT. The CDR3 contains 13 residues. Trimming shortened V by 8 bases and J by 3 bases, and 11 bases separated the two germline ends. CDR3: CASDSYANQPQHF. The CDR3 DNA sequence: TGTGCCAGCGACAGCTATGCCAATCAGCCCCAGCATTTT.

At least ten counts were recorded for this clonotype. The rearrangement links TRBV5-1 to TRBJ1-6; 9 positions match TRBD1. With V trimmed by 6 bases and J by 5 bases, 3 bases remained unmatched. The CDR3 runs 14 residues. Per germline, CDR1 SGHRS and CDR2 YFSETQ. The CDR3 coding sequence is TGCGCCAGCAACCGACAGGGGGATAATTCACCCCTCCACTTT. This encodes CASNRQGDNSPLHF.

This clonotype showed up many times. V usage is TRBV7-2 and J usage is TRBJ2-1; 10 bases are a match to TRBD1. The CDR3 length is 17 residues. V shed 4 bases, J shed 0 bases, and the junction held 6 bases outside the gene matches. In germline, CDR1 is SGHTA, CDR2 FQGNSA. CDR3 nucleotides: TGTGCCAGCAGCTCCCTGGGACAGGGGAGCTCCTACAATGAGCAGTTCTTC. It encodes CASSSLGQGSSYNEQFF.

The sample holds many counts of this clonotype. The chain joins TRBV7-7 to TRBJ2-2, with 8 bases lining up with TRBD1. V trimming: 4 bases; J trimming: 1 base; junction bases outside the gene matches: 2. The CDR3 spans 15 residues. From germline, CDR1 is SSHAT and CDR2 FNYEAQ (reference sequence). CDR3 protein: CASSSGTGNTGELFF. The CDR3 DNA follows: TGTGCCAGCAGCTCCGGGACAGGGAACACCGGGGAGCTGTTTTTT.

This chain joins TRBV5-1 and TRBJ1-2, with D possibly being TRBD1 (5 bases). The germline gives CDR1 SGHRS, CDR2 YFSETQ. This CDR3 has 16 residues. The V gene lost 2 bases and the J gene lost 1 base, with 15 bases spanning the gap. The CDR3 DNA reads as TGCGCCAGCAGCTTAGGGGCCCCCGGCCTTAACTATGGCTACACCTTC. Its translation is CASSLGAPGLNYGYTF.

This clonotype was seen repeatedly, ten times or more. The CDR3 is CATSRVRGAGETQYF. In DNA, the CDR3 is TGTGCCACCAGCAGAGTTCGGGGGGCGGGGGAGACCCAGTACTTC. V gene TRBV15 combines with J gene TRBJ2-5; perhaps TRBD2 as D (7 bases). Germline V gene sequence: CDR1 LNHNV, CDR2 YYDKDF (reference sequence). Trimming took 1 base from V and 5 from J, leaving 14 bases between them. The CDR3 spans 15 residues.

This clonotype has more than one count but fewer than ten. This chain uses TRBV20-1 with TRBJ2-7, with 9 bases matching TRBD1. CDR1 is DFQATT and CDR2 is SNEGSKA in the germline V gene (reference sequence). This CDR3 is 15 amino acids long. Trimming removed 0 bases from V and 7 bases from J; junction bases left unmatched: 10. In nucleotides, the CDR3 is TGCAGTGCTAGAGATCCCGGGACAGGGATGTGGGAGCAGTACTTC. This translates into CSARDPGTGMWEQYF.

This sequence joins TRBV6-4 and TRBJ2-7; 10 positions agree with TRBD1. The germline CDR1 and CDR2 sequences are MRHNA and SNTAGT. V trimming: 5 bases; J trimming: 4 bases; junction bases outside the gene matches: 5. The CDR3 length is 14 residues. CDR3 residues: CASSNRDRGYEQYV. DNA of the CDR3: TGTGCCAGCAGTAACCGGGACAGGGGATACGAGCAGTACGTC.

The rearrangement joins TRBV7-2 to TRBJ1-1; D perhaps matches TRBD1 (5 bases). The V end was cut by 5 bases, the J end by 4 bases, with 14 bases between. This CDR3 comprises 14 residues. Germline loops: CDR1 SGHTA, CDR2 FQGNSA. This chain's CDR3 is CASSPWVGGTEAFF. The CDR3 nucleotides read TGTGCCAGCAGCCCCTGGGTCGGGGGCACTGAAGCTTTCTTT.

This sequence joins TRBV29-1 and TRBJ2-5, with 8 bases fitting TRBD1. The CDR3 totals 12 residues. Looked up from germline, CDR1 is SQVTM and CDR2 is ANQGSEA. V lost 7 bases, J lost 9 bases, and 10 bases stayed unmatched. The CDR3 region is CSGGGQGIAQYF. DNA of the CDR3: TGCAGCGGTGGTGGACAGGGCATTGCCCAGTACTTC.

The chain is built from TRBV5-4 and TRBJ2-3; TRBD1 agrees at 8 bases. In germline, CDR1 is SGHNT, CDR2 YYREEE (reference sequence). This CDR3 has 13 amino acids. Germline trimming cut 5 bases from V and 1 base from J; bases unmatched to any gene: 0. The CDR3 is CASRGQGTDTQYF. CDR3 nucleotide sequence: TGTGCCAGCAGGGGACAGGGCACAGATACGCAGTATTTT.

The table lists this clonotype with a few counts. The genes are TRBV7-3 and TRBJ2-1; 10 positions match TRBD1. Germline CDR1 reads SGHTA; CDR2 reads FQGTGA. The CDR3 has 13 amino acids. V dropped 5 bases and J dropped 6; count of bases not matched to a gene: 1. The CDR3 DNA sequence: TGTGCCAGCAGCAGGACAGGGGGCAATGAGCAGTTCTTC. It is translated as CASSRTGGNEQFF.

This clonotype was seen ten or more times. CDR3 loop: CASSLVQGSVGWSFF. In nucleotides, the CDR3 is TGCGCCAGCAGCTTGGTTCAGGGGTCTGTTGGGTGGTCGTTCTTC. The genes are TRBV5-1 and TRBJ2-1, with a weak D call TRBD1 (6 bases). Germline V CDR1 and CDR2: SGHRS, YFSETQ. This CDR3 has 15 residues. V shed 0 bases and J shed 15 bases, with 22 bases lying between them. The full variable domain, its missing parts supplied by reference TRBV5-1 and TRBJ2-1, is KAGVTQTPRYLIKTRGQQVTLSCSPISGHRSVSWYQQTPGQGLQFLFEYFSETQRNKGNFPGRFSGRQFSNSRSEMNVSTLELGDSALYLCASSLVQGSVGWSFFGPGTRLTVL.

About this clonotype: One junction end does not reproduce the germline sequence, and a read error may be involved. The gene calls are TRBV7-3 and TRBJ2-1, with D perhaps given as TRBD1 or TRBD2 (5 bases each). CDR3 size: 13 residues. CDR1 is SGHTA, CDR2 FQGTGA, per germline. CDR3: CASSHPPAGTLTF. Here the CDR3 DNA reads TGTGCCAGCAGCCATCCCCCGGCAGGGACCCTTACCTTC.

This clonotype was observed a handful of times. The chain is built from TRBV4-3 and TRBJ2-5; D may be TRBD1 or TRBD2 (5 bases each). CDR1 and CDR2 (germline): LGHNA, YSLEER. The CDR3 totals 13 residues. Deletions cut 4 bases from V and 2 bases from J, with 8 bases between. The CDR3 nucleotides read TGCGCCAGCAGCCTAGGGGAGCAAGAGACCCAGTACTTC. The encoded protein is CASSLGEQETQYF.

This clonotype was seen more than once but under ten times. V gene TRBV5-1 combines with J gene TRBJ2-1; TRBD1 agrees at 7 bases. This CDR3 has 17 residues. CDR1 is SGHRS and CDR2 is YFSETQ in the germline V gene. The trim removed 3 bases at V and 1 base at J, leaving 10 bases unmatched. The CDR3 DNA is TGCGCCAGCAGCTACAATTCAGGGGGTATGTCCTACAATGAGCAGTTCTTC. This codes for CASSYNSGGMSYNEQFF.

The chain recombines TRBV9 with TRBJ1-1; 7 nucleotides line up with TRBD1. The V and J ends lost 3 bases and 6 bases, in that order; junction bases with no gene match: 11. This CDR3 contains 15 residues. Germline V gene data show CDR1 as SGDLS and CDR2 as YYNGEE. Written as DNA, the CDR3 is TGTGCCAGCAGCGCCTCAGACAGGGTTGAAGCTGAAGCTTTCTTT. Amino acids: CASSASDRVEAEAFF.

This clonotype has ten or more counts. The chain joins TRBV5-1 to TRBJ2-1, with TRBD1 identical over 8 bases. Per the germline V gene, CDR1 is SGHRS and CDR2 is YFSETQ. This CDR3 region has 15 residues. Trimming took 4 bases from V and 6 from J; bases not matched to a gene: 9. The chain's CDR3 is CASSTGQGVFNEQFF. DNA for the CDR3: TGCGCCAGCAGCACCGGACAGGGAGTTTTCAATGAGCAGTTCTTC.